This is a list of T cell receptor beta chains from one sample in a study of human T cells and chemical hapten exposure. MiXCR, applied by TCRdb to the RACE reads, yields one record per CDR3 protein. Among 380,000 or so distinct CDR3 sequences listed, about 5% were seen once. Specimen: whole blood, collected in connection with sensitization to the hapten diphenylcyclopropenone (DPC). The receptors stem from a woman aged 18 to 35 with alopecia areata. Some clones in this sample may be carry-over from other donors' samples. The CDR3 runs from the conserved cysteine through the conserved F or W. The D gene is left open where the match is weak. Some rows have no size entry. The others give once, few or many, or a class for an expanded clone.

clone_size: NA; j_call: TRBJ2-5; v_call: TRBV3-1; d_call: TRBD1; cdr3_nt: TGTGCCAGCAGCCAGTTCGCAGGGGGCAGGTCGGAGACCCAGTACTTC; cdr3_aa: CASSQFAGGRSETQYF
clone_size: NA; j_call: TRBJ2-3; v_call: TRBV2; d_call: TRBD2; cdr3_nt: TGTGCCAGCAGTGAAGGGACTAGCGGGGTGGATACGCAGTATTTT; cdr3_aa: CASSEGTSGVDTQYF
clone_size: NA; j_call: TRBJ1-3; v_call: TRBV6-6; d_call: NA; cdr3_nt: TGTGCCAGCACCAAGGACAGTTACTCTGGAAACACCATATATTTT; cdr3_aa: CASTKDSYSGNTIYF
clone_size: many; j_call: TRBJ1-1; v_call: TRBV20-1; d_call: TRBD1; cdr3_nt: TGCAGTGCTAGAGCGGGACAGGGGGAAACTGAAGCTTTCTTT; cdr3_aa: CSARAGQGETEAFF
clone_size: few; j_call: TRBJ1-5; v_call: TRBV7-2; d_call: NA; cdr3_nt: TGTGCCAGCAGCTTAGCGTTAAGGGGAGATCAGCCCCAGCATTTT; cdr3_aa: CASSLALRGDQPQHF
clone_size: many; j_call: TRBJ2-6; v_call: TRBV7-3; d_call: NA; cdr3_nt: TGTGCCAGCAGCTCTCAAGACGGGTTCTTGGCCAACGTCCTGACTTTC; cdr3_aa: CASSSQDGFLANVLTF
clone_size: few; j_call: TRBJ2-3; v_call: TRBV7-8; d_call: NA; cdr3_nt: TGTGCCAGCACCGCTTTCGGCACAGATACGCAGTATTTT; cdr3_aa: CASTAFGTDTQYF
clone_size: few; j_call: TRBJ2-4; v_call: TRBV5-5; d_call: NA; cdr3_nt: TGTGCCAGCAGCTTGGTGGACGGGAGCGACATTCAGTACTTC; cdr3_aa: CASSLVDGSDIQYF
clone_size: NA; j_call: TRBJ2-7; v_call: TRBV12-3/TRBV12-4; d_call: TRBD2; cdr3_nt: TGTGCCAGCAGTTTAAGCGGGGCTCTCTACGAGCAGTACTTC; cdr3_aa: CASSLSGALYEQYF
clone_size: many; j_call: TRBJ2-5; v_call: TRBV6-2/TRBV6-3; d_call: NA; cdr3_nt: TGTGCCAGCAGTTATGACATGCAAGAGACCCAGTACTTC; cdr3_aa: CASSYDMQETQYF
clone_size: few; j_call: TRBJ2-3; v_call: TRBV25-1; d_call: NA; cdr3_nt: TGTGCCAGCAGTGAAGAACAGGAGAGAGAGAGAGCGGGTACCACAGATACGCAGTATTTT; cdr3_aa: CASSEEQERERAGTTDTQYF
clone_size: few; j_call: TRBJ2-7; v_call: TRBV21-1; d_call: NA; cdr3_nt: TGTGCCAGCAGCCCCGGTCCGGCAGCTGAATACGAGCAGTACTTC; cdr3_aa: CASSPGPAAEYEQYF
clone_size: few; j_call: TRBJ2-3; v_call: TRBV7-7; d_call: TRBD2; cdr3_nt: TGTGCTAGCCTGCGGGCTAGCGGGACTGGGTGGAATACGCAGTATTTT; cdr3_aa: CASLRASGTGWNTQYF
clone_size: many; j_call: TRBJ1-5; v_call: TRBV14; d_call: NA; cdr3_nt: TGTGCCAGCAGCCAAGTGTGGGGAGGGCCCCAGCATTTT; cdr3_aa: CASSQVWGGPQHF
clone_size: many; j_call: TRBJ2-1; v_call: TRBV20-1; d_call: NA; cdr3_nt: TGCAGTGCCCCCCGCGGCGACTACAATGAGCAGTTCTTC; cdr3_aa: CSAPRGDYNEQFF
clone_size: many; j_call: TRBJ2-6; v_call: TRBV21-1; d_call: NA; cdr3_nt: TGTGCCAGCAGCAAAGGACGGGCTGGGGCCAACGTCCTGACTTTC; cdr3_aa: CASSKGRAGANVLTF
clone_size: few; j_call: TRBJ2-1; v_call: TRBV19; d_call: NA; cdr3_nt: TGTGCCAGTAGTATAGGTTCGGGTCTATACAATGAGCAGTTCTTC; cdr3_aa: CASSIGSGLYNEQFF
clone_size: few; j_call: TRBJ2-1; v_call: TRBV12-3/TRBV12-4; d_call: TRBD2; cdr3_nt: TGTGCCAGCAGTTTAACGGGGGGGGCCCACAATGAGCAGTTCTTC; cdr3_aa: CASSLTGGAHNEQFF
clone_size: many; j_call: TRBJ1-3; v_call: TRBV20-1; d_call: TRBD1; cdr3_nt: TGCAGTGCTCCTGACAAGGGGGCCAACTCTGGAAACACCATATATTTT; cdr3_aa: CSAPDKGANSGNTIYF
clone_size: NA; j_call: TRBJ1-2; v_call: TRBV5-5; d_call: TRBD1; cdr3_nt: TGTGCCAGCAGCTTATCACAGGGGGCGAGTAGGAATGGCTACACCTTC; cdr3_aa: CASSLSQGASRNGYTF
clone_size: NA; j_call: TRBJ1-2; v_call: TRBV25-1; d_call: NA; cdr3_nt: TGTGCCAGCAGTGACGACACTAACTATGGCTACACCTTC; cdr3_aa: CASSDDTNYGYTF
clone_size: few; j_call: TRBJ1-5; v_call: TRBV7-9; d_call: NA; cdr3_nt: TGTGCCAGCAGCTTGTCGGACAGCTATAGCAATCAGCCCCAGCATTTT; cdr3_aa: CASSLSDSYSNQPQHF
clone_size: many; j_call: TRBJ2-3; v_call: TRBV4-1; d_call: NA; cdr3_nt: TGCGCCAGCAGCATAACCACGAGACTCACAGATACGCAGTATTTT; cdr3_aa: CASSITTRLTDTQYF
clone_size: many; j_call: TRBJ2-3; v_call: TRBV7-2; d_call: NA; cdr3_nt: TGTGCCAGCAGCTTAGCAGCCGCAGATACGCAGTATTTT; cdr3_aa: CASSLAAADTQYF
clone_size: few; j_call: TRBJ2-1; v_call: TRBV28; d_call: NA; cdr3_nt: TGTGCCAGCAGCCGTTACAGGGTTTCGGCTGGCAATGAGCAGTTCTTC; cdr3_aa: CASSRYRVSAGNEQFF
clone_size: many; j_call: TRBJ2-5; v_call: TRBV7-3; d_call: NA; cdr3_nt: TGTGCCAGCAGCCCACCCGGGGTAGCGGAAGAGACCCAGTACTTC; cdr3_aa: CASSPPGVAEETQYF
clone_size: few; j_call: TRBJ2-3; v_call: TRBV29-1; d_call: TRBD1; cdr3_nt: TGCAGCGTGGGACTGACAGGGGATATTACAGATACGCAGTATTTT; cdr3_aa: CSVGLTGDITDTQYF
clone_size: few; j_call: TRBJ1-2; v_call: TRBV14; d_call: NA; cdr3_nt: TGTGCCAGCAGCCAAGACGGGTTGAAGGGCTACACCTTC; cdr3_aa: CASSQDGLKGYTF
clone_size: few; j_call: TRBJ2-7; v_call: TRBV5-1; d_call: NA; cdr3_nt: TGCGCCAGCAGCCCGACAGATTCCTACGAGCAGTACTTC; cdr3_aa: CASSPTDSYEQYF
clone_size: few; j_call: TRBJ1-1; v_call: TRBV5-1; d_call: TRBD1; cdr3_nt: TGCGCCAGCAGCTCCACAACAGGGGTAGAAACTGAAGCTTTCTTT; cdr3_aa: CASSSTTGVETEAFF
clone_size: NA; j_call: TRBJ1-2; v_call: TRBV20-1; d_call: TRBD1; cdr3_nt: TGCAGTGCAAACAGGGGAGGGAATGGCTACACCTTC; cdr3_aa: CSANRGGNGYTF
clone_size: few; j_call: TRBJ2-5; v_call: TRBV6-2/TRBV6-3; d_call: NA; cdr3_nt: TGTGCCAGCAGTTACTGGCGGGGCGGCCCCGGAGAGACCCAGTACTTC; cdr3_aa: CASSYWRGGPGETQYF
clone_size: many; j_call: TRBJ1-2; v_call: TRBV20-1; d_call: NA; cdr3_nt: TGCAGTGCCCCCCAAGATGACTATGGCTACACCTTC; cdr3_aa: CSAPQDDYGYTF
clone_size: few; j_call: TRBJ2-5; v_call: TRBV11-2; d_call: NA; cdr3_nt: TGTGCCAGCACCACCCTCGAAAGGGGAGAGACCCAGTACTTC; cdr3_aa: CASTTLERGETQYF
clone_size: NA; j_call: TRBJ1-2; v_call: TRBV25-1; d_call: NA; cdr3_nt: TGTACCAGCAGTGATGACGGAGGATATGGCTACACCTTC; cdr3_aa: CTSSDDGGYGYTF